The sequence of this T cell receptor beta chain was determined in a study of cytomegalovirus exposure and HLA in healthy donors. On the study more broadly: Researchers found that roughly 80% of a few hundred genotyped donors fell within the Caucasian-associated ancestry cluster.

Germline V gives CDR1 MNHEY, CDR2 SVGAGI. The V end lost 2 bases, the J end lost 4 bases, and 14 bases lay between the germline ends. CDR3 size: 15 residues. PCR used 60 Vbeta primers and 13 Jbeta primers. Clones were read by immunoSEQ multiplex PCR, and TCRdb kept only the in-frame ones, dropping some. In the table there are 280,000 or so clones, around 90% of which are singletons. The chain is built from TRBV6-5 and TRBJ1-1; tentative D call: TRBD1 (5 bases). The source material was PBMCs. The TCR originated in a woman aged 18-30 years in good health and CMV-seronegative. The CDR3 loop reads CASSYQGGGTTEAFF. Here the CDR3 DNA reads TGTGCCAGCAGTTACCAGGGAGGAGGGACCACTGAAGCTTTCTTT.